This TCR beta chain originates from a study of shared clonotypes between healthy human individuals. Study-wide results and caveats: Enrolling few donors narrowed the genetic and exposure-history diversity that was represented.

Germline CDR1 ENHRY, CDR2 SYGVKD. V was clipped by 6 bases and J by 3 bases, with 12 bases between them. This CDR3 has 13 residues. The authors' processing: For the immunoSEQ data, sequences were junction-only without quality scores, so filtering differed. Produced via immunoSEQ multiplex PCR; TCRdb's table is partial and in-frame only. The V and J calls and clone size are taken from that table; D and trimming were inferred from the DNA. The data contain roughly 500,000 clones, 81% of them seen just once; the ten biggest clones take up approximately 12%. Details on this clone: Its antigen remains unidentified. It is likely a read error: a sequence one base away is far more abundant. Other DNA sequences of this sample code for an identical CDR3.

The V call is TRBV10-3, the J call TRBJ2-7; possibly TRBD2 for D (5 bases). Sequenced input: PBMCs. The sequence was collected from a woman aged 40 to 50 in good health. Some clones in this sample may be carry-over from other donors' samples. CDR3 region: CAIRDPGGYEQYF. CDR3 nucleotides: TGTGCCATCAGGGACCCAGGAGGCTACGAGCAGTACTTC.